One and the same sample provided the 17 T cell receptor beta chains below, sequenced in a study of T cells after yellow fever vaccination. One entry per CDR3 protein results from TCRdb running MiXCR on the 5' RACE reads. The sample shows about 210,000 distinct CDR3 sequences, roughly 6.8% of them seen only once. Sequencing used CD4+ T cells sorted from PBMCs, obtained on the day of the yellow fever booster vaccination. These receptors all stem from a man aged 25 to 45 who received the YFV17D yellow fever vaccine.

The chain has TRBV29-1 and TRBJ2-4, with D perhaps matching TRBD2 (6 bases). V lost 7 bases and J 9 bases, leaving 16 bases between the germline ends. The CDR3 covers 12 residues. Germline-derived CDR1 and CDR2 are SQVTM and ANQGSEA. CDR3 region: CSARGGEFIQYF. The CDR3 DNA follows: TGCAGCGCGCGAGGAGGGGAATTCATTCAGTACTTC.

This clonotype turned up a few times. This sequence joins TRBV29-1 and TRBJ2-1; D is unclear. The CDR3 sequence is 14 residues long. The germline V and J ends were trimmed by 5 bases and 0 bases, with 11 bases remaining between them. Germline V gives CDR1 SQVTM, CDR2 ANQGSEA. CDR3 DNA: TGCAGCGTTAGTCGCGGAAGCTCCTACAATGAGCAGTTCTTC. Amino acids: CSVSRGSSYNEQFF.

The table lists this clonotype with a count of one. This chain uses TRBV9 with TRBJ2-2, with D maybe TRBD1 (6 bases). Deletions cut 3 bases from V and 7 bases from J, with 10 bases between. CDR1 is SGDLS and CDR2 is YYNGEE in the germline V gene. The CDR3 totals 13 residues. The CDR3 bases are TGTGCCAGCAGCGAACAGGGCTTCGGGGAGCTGTTTTTT. Amino acid sequence: CASSEQGFGELFF. The whole variable domain, filled in from reference TRBV9 and TRBJ2-2, reads DSGVTQTPKHLITATGQRVTLRCSPRSGDLSVYWYQQSLDQGLQFLIQYYNGEERAKGNILERFSAQQFPDLHSELNLSSLELGDSALYFCASSEQGFGELFFGEGSRLTVL.

J is TRBJ2-7 and V is TRBV12-3 or TRBV12-4; a possible D gene is TRBD1 (5 bases). The CDR3 is made up of 13 amino acids. The V end lost 7 bases, the J end lost 3 bases, and 13 bases lay between the germline ends. CDR3 region: CASTSDIGYEQYF. The CDR3 DNA is TGTGCCAGCACCTCGGACATAGGCTACGAGCAGTACTTC.

The chain carries TRBV19 and TRBJ1-1; 7 bases are shared with TRBD1. Looked up from germline, CDR1 is LNHDA and CDR2 is SQIVND (reference sequence). J was trimmed by 3 bases and V by 5 bases; bases with no gene match: 6. The CDR3 loop spans 14 amino acids. The CDR3 region is CASSGDSFYTEAFF. The CDR3 DNA sequence: TGTGCCAGTAGTGGGGACAGTTTTTACACTGAAGCTTTCTTT.

The gene calls are TRBV6-5 and TRBJ2-2, with 7 bases matching TRBD2. CDR1 and CDR2 (germline): MNHEY, SVGAGI. This CDR3 spans 19 amino acids. V gave up 0 bases and J gave up 7 bases; unmatched junction bases: 17. CDR3 coding DNA: TGTGCCAGCAGTTACTCAGCTACGACCGGGAGGTGGGGGAGCGGGGAGCTGTTTTTT. Encoded protein: CASSYSATTGRWGSGELFF.

At least ten counts were recorded for this clonotype. The CDR3 nucleotides are TGTGCCAGCAGCTGGGCCAACTCCTACGAGCAGTACTTC. Encoded protein: CASSWANSYEQYF. The rearrangement links TRBV7-2 to TRBJ2-7; D is unclear. The CDR3 covers 13 residues. The germline V gene has CDR1 SGHTA and CDR2 FQGNSA. V gave up 4 bases and J gave up 0 bases, with 7 bases separating them.

This clonotype was seen a handful of times. The genes are TRBV20-1 and TRBJ2-7, with 9 bases lining up with TRBD1. Germline loops: CDR1 DFQATT, CDR2 SNEGSKA (reference sequence). This CDR3 region has 14 residues. V lost 5 bases and J lost 6; bases outside the gene matches: 11. The chain's CDR3 is CSAPVGDRVGEQYF. The CDR3 DNA reads TGCAGTGCTCCCGTGGGGGACAGGGTGGGCGAGCAGTACTTC.

The chain recombines TRBV27 with TRBJ2-7; 7 bases are shared with TRBD1. The ends lost 6 bases at V and 4 bases at J; junction bases unmatched: 24. CDR3 length: 19 residues. Germline V CDR1 and CDR2: MNHEY, SMNVEV (reference sequence). CDR3 region: CASSPGPGTVFFEPYEQYF. For the CDR3, the DNA is TGTGCCAGCAGCCCGGGGCCCGGGACAGTTTTTTTCGAACCATACGAGCAGTACTTC.

This clonotype was counted only a few times. J is TRBJ2-2 and V is TRBV19, with D possibly TRBD2 on 6 matching bases. V shed 0 bases and J shed 5 bases, with 19 bases lying between them. The CDR3 spans 18 residues. CDR1 is LNHDA and CDR2 is SQIVND in the germline V gene (reference sequence). CDR3: CASSIDPGLALDTGELFF. The CDR3 nucleotides read TGTGCCAGTAGTATAGATCCGGGGCTAGCGCTGGATACCGGGGAGCTGTTTTTT.

The table lists this clonotype with many counts. This chain connects TRBV25-1 to TRBJ2-2, with 11 positions matching TRBD2. V lost 3 bases, J lost 0 bases, and 6 bases stayed unmatched. The CDR3 length is 18 residues. Germline CDR1 reads MGHDK; CDR2 reads SYGVNS. The DNA for the CDR3 is TGTGCCAGCAGTGATTCCCTAGCGGGAGGACCGAACACCGGGGAGCTGTTTTTT. This translates into CASSDSLAGGPNTGELFF.

This chain connects TRBV7-2 to TRBJ2-7; 13 bases match TRBD2. V lost 3 bases to trimming and J lost 4 bases; unmatched junction nucleotides: 6. The CDR3 runs to 16 residues. CDR1 SGHTA and CDR2 FQGNSA come from the germline V gene. This chain's CDR3 is CASSFETSGREYEQYF. The CDR3 region has the DNA TGTGCCAGCAGCTTCGAAACTAGCGGGAGGGAATACGAGCAGTACTTC.

At least ten counts were recorded for this clonotype. The chain couples TRBV20-1 to TRBJ2-1; D unclear. V lost 0 bases and J lost 15, with 15 bases in between. The CDR3 sequence is 12 residues long. The germline V gene has CDR1 DFQATT and CDR2 SNEGSKA (reference sequence). CDR3 region: CSARDPAVPMFF. The CDR3 DNA follows: TGCAGTGCTAGAGATCCGGCCGTACCCATGTTCTTC.

The chain combines TRBV18 with TRBJ2-1; no definite D call. Deletions cut 3 bases from V and 10 bases from J, with 13 bases between. Germline loops: CDR1 KGHSH, CDR2 LQKENI. This CDR3 has 13 amino acids. CDR3 loop: CASSPNPDAEQFF. The CDR3 DNA sequence: TGTGCCAGCTCACCGAACCCGGACGCGGAGCAGTTCTTC. The full variable domain, its missing parts supplied by reference TRBV18 and TRBJ2-1, is NAGVMQNPRHLVRRRGQEARLRCSPMKGHSHVYWYRQLPEEGLKFMVYLQKENIIDESGMPKERFSAEFPKEGPSILRIQQVVRGDSAAYFCASSPNPDAEQFFGPGTRLTVL.

The CDR3 is CSPRRELILGEQYF. In nucleotides, the CDR3 is TGCAGTCCCCGTCGTGAATTAATCCTAGGCGAGCAGTACTTC. The J gene is TRBJ2-7, the V gene TRBV20-1; no reliable D call. Germline V gives CDR1 DFQATT, CDR2 SNEGSKA (reference sequence). Trimming took 8 bases from V and 6 from J, leaving 23 bases between them. CDR3 length: 14 amino acids.

The chain joins TRBV7-2 to TRBJ1-5; TRBD1 matches 7 bases. There are 13 residues in the CDR3. Trimming removed 5 bases from V and 6 bases from J; junction bases left unmatched: 4. In germline, CDR1 is SGHTA, CDR2 FQGNSA. The CDR3 protein is CASSIDRAQPQHF. As DNA, the CDR3 is TGTGCCAGCAGCATTGACAGGGCTCAGCCCCAGCATTTT.

V and J are TRBV5-1 and TRBJ2-3, with D unclear. The CDR3 is 14 residues long. V lost 6 bases, J lost 6 bases, and 17 bases lay in between. The germline CDR1 and CDR2 sequences are SGHRS and YFSETQ. The CDR3 here is CASNPRTSRDTQYF. The CDR3 DNA follows: TGCGCCAGCAACCCGCGGACCTCAAGGGATACGCAGTATTTT. Together with reference TRBV5-1 and TRBJ2-3, the CDR3 gives the full variable domain: KAGVTQTPRYLIKTRGQQVTLSCSPISGHRSVSWYQQTPGQGLQFLFEYFSETQRNKGNFPGRFSGRQFSNSRSEMNVSTLELGDSALYLCASNPRTSRDTQYFGPGTRLTVL.